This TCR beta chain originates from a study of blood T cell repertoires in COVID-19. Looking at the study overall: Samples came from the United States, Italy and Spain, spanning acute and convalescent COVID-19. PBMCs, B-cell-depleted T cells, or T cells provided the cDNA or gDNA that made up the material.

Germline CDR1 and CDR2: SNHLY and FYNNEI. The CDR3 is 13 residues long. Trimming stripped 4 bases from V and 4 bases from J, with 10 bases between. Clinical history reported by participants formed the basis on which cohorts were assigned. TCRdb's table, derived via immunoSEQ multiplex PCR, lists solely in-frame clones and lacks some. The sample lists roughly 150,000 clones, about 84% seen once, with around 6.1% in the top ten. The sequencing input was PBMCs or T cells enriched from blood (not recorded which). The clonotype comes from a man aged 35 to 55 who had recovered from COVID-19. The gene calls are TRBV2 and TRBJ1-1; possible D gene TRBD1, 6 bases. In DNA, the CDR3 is TGTGCCAGCAGTGGGACAGTGGTCACTGAAGCTTTCTTT. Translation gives CASSGTVVTEAFF.